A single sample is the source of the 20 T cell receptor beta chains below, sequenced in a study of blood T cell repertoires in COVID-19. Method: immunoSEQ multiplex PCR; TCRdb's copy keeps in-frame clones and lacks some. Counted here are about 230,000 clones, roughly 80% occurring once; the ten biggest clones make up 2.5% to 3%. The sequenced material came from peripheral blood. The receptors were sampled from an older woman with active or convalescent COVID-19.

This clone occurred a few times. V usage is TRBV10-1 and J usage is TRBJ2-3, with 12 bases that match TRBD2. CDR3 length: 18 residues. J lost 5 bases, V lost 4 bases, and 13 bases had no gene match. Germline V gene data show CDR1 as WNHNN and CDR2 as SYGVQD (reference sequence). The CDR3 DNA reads TGCGCCAGCAGTGGGAGGGATACTAGCGGGGGGAAGGAAGATACGCAGTATTTT. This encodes CASSGRDTSGGKEDTQYF.

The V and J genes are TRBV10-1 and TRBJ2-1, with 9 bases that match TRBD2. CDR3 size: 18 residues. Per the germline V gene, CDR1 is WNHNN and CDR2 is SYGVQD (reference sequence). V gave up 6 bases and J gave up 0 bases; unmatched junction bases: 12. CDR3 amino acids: CASSAQSGGHSSYNEQFF. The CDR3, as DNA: TGCGCCAGCAGCGCCCAGAGCGGGGGGCACAGCTCCTACAATGAGCAGTTCTTC.

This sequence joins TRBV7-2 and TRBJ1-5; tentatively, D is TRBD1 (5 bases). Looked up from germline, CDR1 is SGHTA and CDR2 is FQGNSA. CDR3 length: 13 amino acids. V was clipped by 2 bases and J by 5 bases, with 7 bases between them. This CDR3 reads CASSLIGDQPQHF. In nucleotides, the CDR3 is TGTGCCAGCAGCTTAATAGGGGATCAGCCCCAGCATTTT.

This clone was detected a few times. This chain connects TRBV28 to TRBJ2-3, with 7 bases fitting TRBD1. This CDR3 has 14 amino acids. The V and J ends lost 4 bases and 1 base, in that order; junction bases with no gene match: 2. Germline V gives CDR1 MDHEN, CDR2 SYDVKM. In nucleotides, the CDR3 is TGTGCCAGCAGTTCTGGACAGGGCACAGATACGCAGTATTTT. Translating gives CASSSGQGTDTQYF.

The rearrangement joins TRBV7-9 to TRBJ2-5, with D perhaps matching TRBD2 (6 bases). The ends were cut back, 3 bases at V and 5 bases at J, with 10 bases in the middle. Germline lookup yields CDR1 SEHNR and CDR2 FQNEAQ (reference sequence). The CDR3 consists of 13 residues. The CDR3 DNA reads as TGTGCCAGCAGCTTTAGCGGTGAGGAGACCCAGTACTTC. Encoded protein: CASSFSGEETQYF.

CDR3 loop: CASNTLAGGQETQYF. For the CDR3, the DNA is TGTGCCAGCAATACCTTAGCGGGAGGACAAGAGACCCAGTACTTC. This chain connects TRBV6-5 to TRBJ2-5; 10 positions agree with TRBD2. Looked up from germline, CDR1 is MNHEY and CDR2 is SVGAGI. V shed 7 bases, J shed 2 bases, and the junction held 7 bases outside the gene matches. The CDR3 is 15 amino acids.

The CDR3 bases are TGTGCCAGCAGCTTATTACAGGGGACGAGGATCACAGATACGCAGTATTTT. It codes for CASSLLQGTRITDTQYF. The chain carries TRBV5-8 and TRBJ2-3, with 7 bases lining up with TRBD1. CDR3 length: 17 amino acids. The J segment lost 2 bases and the V segment lost 2 bases, leaving 11 bases of the junction unmatched. Looked up from germline, CDR1 is SGHTS and CDR2 is YDEGEE. Combining the CDR3 with reference TRBV5-8 and TRBJ2-3 gives the whole variable domain EAGVTQSPTHLIKTRGQQATLRCSPISGHTSVYWYQQALGLGLQFLLWYDEGEERNRGNFPPRFSGRQFPNYSSELNVNALELEDSALYLCASSLLQGTRITDTQYFGPGTRLTVL.

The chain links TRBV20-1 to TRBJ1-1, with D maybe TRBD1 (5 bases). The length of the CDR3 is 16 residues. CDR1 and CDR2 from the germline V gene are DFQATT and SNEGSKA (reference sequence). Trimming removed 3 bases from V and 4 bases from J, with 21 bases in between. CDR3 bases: TGCAGTGCTAGTAGCGGGGGAGGCCCGAAGGGCACTGAAGCTTTCTTT. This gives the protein CSASSGGGPKGTEAFF.

CDR3 protein: CASRVQTDLYNEQFF. CDR3 bases: TGTGCCAGCAGAGTCCAAACAGACCTTTACAATGAGCAGTTCTTC. The chain combines TRBV2 with TRBJ2-1, with D unclear. Deletions cut 6 bases from V and 4 bases from J, with 16 bases between. The CDR3 totals 15 residues. Germline V gene data show CDR1 as SNHLY and CDR2 as FYNNEI.

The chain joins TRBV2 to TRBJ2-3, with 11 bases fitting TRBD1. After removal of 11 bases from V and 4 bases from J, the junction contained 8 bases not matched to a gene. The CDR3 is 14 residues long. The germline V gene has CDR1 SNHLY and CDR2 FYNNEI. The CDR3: CAASRGQGADTQYF. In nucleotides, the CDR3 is TGTGCCGCCTCCCGGGGACAGGGGGCAGATACGCAGTATTTT.

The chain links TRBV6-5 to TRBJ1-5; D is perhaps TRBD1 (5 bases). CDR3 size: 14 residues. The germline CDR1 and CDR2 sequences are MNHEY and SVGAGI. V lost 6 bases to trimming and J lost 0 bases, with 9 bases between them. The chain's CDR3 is CASRKTDSNQPQHF. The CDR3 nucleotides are TGTGCCAGCAGGAAGACAGATAGCAATCAGCCCCAGCATTTT.

The CDR3 here is CASSTRNQPQHF. The CDR3 DNA reads as TGTGCCAGCAGTACTCGCAATCAGCCCCAGCATTTT. V is TRBV6-2 or TRBV6-3 and J is TRBJ1-5; D is unresolved. The CDR3 has 12 amino acids. The V end lost 5 bases, the J end lost 2 bases, and 4 bases lay between the germline ends. The germline V gene has CDR1 MNHEY and CDR2 SVGEGT.

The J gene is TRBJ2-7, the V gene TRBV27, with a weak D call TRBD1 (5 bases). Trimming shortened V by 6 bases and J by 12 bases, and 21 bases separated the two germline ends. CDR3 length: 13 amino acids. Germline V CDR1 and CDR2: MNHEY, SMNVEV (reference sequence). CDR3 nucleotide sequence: TGTGCCAGCAGCGGTAAGTTTTCGACAGCGATGTACTTC. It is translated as CASSGKFSTAMYF.

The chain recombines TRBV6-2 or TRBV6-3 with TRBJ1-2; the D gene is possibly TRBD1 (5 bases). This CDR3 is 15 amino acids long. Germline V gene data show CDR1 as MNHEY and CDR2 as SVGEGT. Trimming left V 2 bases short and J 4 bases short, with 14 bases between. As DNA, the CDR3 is TGTGCCAGCAGTTACCGGGGGGACGGCTCCTATGGCTACACCTTC. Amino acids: CASSYRGDGSYGYTF.

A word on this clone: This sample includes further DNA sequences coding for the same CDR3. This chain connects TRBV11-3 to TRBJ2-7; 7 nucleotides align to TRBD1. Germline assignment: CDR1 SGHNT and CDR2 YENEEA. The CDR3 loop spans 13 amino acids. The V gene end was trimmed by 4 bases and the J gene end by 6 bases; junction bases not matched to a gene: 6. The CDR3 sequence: CASSSHRGVEQYF. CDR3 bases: TGTGCCAGCAGCTCTCACAGGGGCGTCGAGCAGTACTTC.

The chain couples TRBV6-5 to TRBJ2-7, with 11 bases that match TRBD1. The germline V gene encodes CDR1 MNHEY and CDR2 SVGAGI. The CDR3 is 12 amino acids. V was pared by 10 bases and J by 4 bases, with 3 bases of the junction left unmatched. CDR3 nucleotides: TGTGCCACCGGACAGGGGGCTTACGAGCAGTACTTC. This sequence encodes CATGQGAYEQYF.

The CDR3 reads CATSDLKAPGDEQFF. The DNA of the CDR3 is TGTGCCACCAGTGATTTGAAGGCTCCGGGGGATGAGCAGTTCTTC. The chain links TRBV24-1 to TRBJ2-1, with D tentatively TRBD2 (6 bases). V was shortened by 0 bases and J by 8 bases, with 13 bases between the two germline ends. The CDR3 contains 15 residues. Germline CDR1 is KGHDR and CDR2 is SFDVKD.

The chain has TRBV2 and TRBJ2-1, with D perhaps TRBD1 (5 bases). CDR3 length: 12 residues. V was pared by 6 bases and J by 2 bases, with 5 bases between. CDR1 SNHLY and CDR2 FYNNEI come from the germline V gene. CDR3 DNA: TGTGCCAGCAGGGACACCTACAATGAGCAGTTCTTC. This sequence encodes CASRDTYNEQFF.

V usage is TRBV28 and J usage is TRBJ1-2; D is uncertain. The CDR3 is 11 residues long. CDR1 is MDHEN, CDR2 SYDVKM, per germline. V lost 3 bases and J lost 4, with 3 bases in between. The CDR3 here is CASSFLYGYTF. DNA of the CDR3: TGTGCCAGCAGTTTTCTCTATGGCTACACCTTC.

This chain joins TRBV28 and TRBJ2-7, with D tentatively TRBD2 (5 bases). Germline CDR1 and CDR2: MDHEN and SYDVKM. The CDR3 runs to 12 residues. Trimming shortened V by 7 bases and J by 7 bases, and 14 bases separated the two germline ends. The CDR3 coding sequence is TGTGCCAGCAATGAAAGAGGGAAGGAGCAGTACTTC. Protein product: CASNERGKEQYF.